Listed here are 5 T cell receptor beta chains from one sample, sequenced in a study of blood T cells in healthy people across ages. It was with a sample-barcoded 5' primer and a J-beta primer mix that a second PCR of about 6 to 12 cycles was run. TCRdb re-derived calls from the 5' RACE reads in MiXCR, one entry per CDR3 protein. The repertoire consists of about 780,000 distinct CDR3 sequences, with around 45% occurring once and the leading ten covering 15% to 20%. Sequencing input: blood. The receptors come from an older man in good health.

This chain connects TRBV10-3 to TRBJ2-7; 9 bases map to TRBD1. Per germline, CDR1 ENHRY and CDR2 SYGVKD. This CDR3 spans 15 amino acids. With V trimmed by 3 bases and J by 9 bases, 12 bases remained unmatched. CDR3 in DNA: TGTGCCATCAGTGACACCCCGGACAGGGGAGGCTCGCAGTACTTC. Translation gives CAISDTPDRGGSQYF.

With respect to this clonotype: The junction differs from germline at one of its ends, possibly a read error. The chain carries TRBV7-2 and TRBJ2-1; tentatively, D is TRBD2 (5 bases). This CDR3 comprises 15 residues. Germline V CDR1 and CDR2: SGHTA, FQGNSA. The CDR3 DNA reads as TGTGCCGGCAGCTTATGGACGGCTCCTAGCAAGGAGCAGTTCTTC. This translates into CAGSLWTAPSKEQFF.

This sequence joins TRBV20-1 and TRBJ2-1; TRBD2 aligns across 11 bases. The J call is uncertain, as TRBJ2-7 better fits the DNA end. The length of the CDR3 is 18 residues. Germline V gene lookup returns CDR1 DFQATT and CDR2 SNEGSKA (reference sequence). The DNA for the CDR3 is TGCAGTGCTGATTCCGGGACTAGCGGTTCCTTCTCCTACAATGAGCAGTACTTC. Its translation: CSADSGTSGSFSYNEQYF.

This clonotype was detected only a few times. The chain has TRBV28 and TRBJ2-1, with D maybe TRBD2 (6 bases). Germline V gene lookup returns CDR1 MDHEN and CDR2 SYDVKM. The CDR3 is 16 residues long. V lost 4 bases to trimming and J lost 5 bases, with 18 bases between them. In DNA form, the CDR3 reads TGTGCCAGCAGTTCGACCAATCCGGGCGGGGACAATGAGCAGTTCTTC. Translating it yields CASSSTNPGGDNEQFF.

The rearrangement joins TRBV19 to TRBJ2-4, with 7 bases fitting TRBD1. The J call may be mistaken, given a closer DNA end match to TRBJ2-7. The CDR3 is 13 residues long. Germline CDR1 is LNHDA and CDR2 is SQIVND (reference sequence). The CDR3 loop reads CASSNRGLAEQYF. The CDR3 DNA sequence: TGTGCCAGTAGTAACAGGGGATTGGCCGAGCAGTACTTC.